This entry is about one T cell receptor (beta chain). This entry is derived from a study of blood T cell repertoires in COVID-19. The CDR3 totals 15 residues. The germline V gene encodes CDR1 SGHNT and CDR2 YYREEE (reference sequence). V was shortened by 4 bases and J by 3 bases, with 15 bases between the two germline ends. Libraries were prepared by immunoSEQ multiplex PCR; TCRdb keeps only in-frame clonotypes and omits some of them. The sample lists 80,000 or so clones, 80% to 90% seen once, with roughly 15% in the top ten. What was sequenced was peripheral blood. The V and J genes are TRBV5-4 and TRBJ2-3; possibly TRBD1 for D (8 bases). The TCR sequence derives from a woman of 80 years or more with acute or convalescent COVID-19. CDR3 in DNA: TGTGCCAGCAGCGGGACAGGTAGCGGGACAGATACGCAGTATTTT. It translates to CASSGTGSGTDTQYF.